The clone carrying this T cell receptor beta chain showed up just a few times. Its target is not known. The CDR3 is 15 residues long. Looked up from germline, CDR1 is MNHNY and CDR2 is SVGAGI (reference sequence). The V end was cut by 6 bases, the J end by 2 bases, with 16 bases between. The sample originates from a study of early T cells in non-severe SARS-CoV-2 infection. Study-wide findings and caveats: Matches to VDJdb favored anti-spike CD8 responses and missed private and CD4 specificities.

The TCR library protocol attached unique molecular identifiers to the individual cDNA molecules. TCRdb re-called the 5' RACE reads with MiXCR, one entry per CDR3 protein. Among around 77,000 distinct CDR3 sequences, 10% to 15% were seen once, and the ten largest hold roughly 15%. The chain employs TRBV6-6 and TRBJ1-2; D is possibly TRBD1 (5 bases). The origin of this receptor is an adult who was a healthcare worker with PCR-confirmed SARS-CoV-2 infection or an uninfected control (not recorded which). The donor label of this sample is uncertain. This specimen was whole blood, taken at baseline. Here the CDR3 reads CASRPTGEWNYGYTF. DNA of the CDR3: TGTGCCAGCAGGCCCACAGGTGAATGGAACTATGGCTACACCTTC.